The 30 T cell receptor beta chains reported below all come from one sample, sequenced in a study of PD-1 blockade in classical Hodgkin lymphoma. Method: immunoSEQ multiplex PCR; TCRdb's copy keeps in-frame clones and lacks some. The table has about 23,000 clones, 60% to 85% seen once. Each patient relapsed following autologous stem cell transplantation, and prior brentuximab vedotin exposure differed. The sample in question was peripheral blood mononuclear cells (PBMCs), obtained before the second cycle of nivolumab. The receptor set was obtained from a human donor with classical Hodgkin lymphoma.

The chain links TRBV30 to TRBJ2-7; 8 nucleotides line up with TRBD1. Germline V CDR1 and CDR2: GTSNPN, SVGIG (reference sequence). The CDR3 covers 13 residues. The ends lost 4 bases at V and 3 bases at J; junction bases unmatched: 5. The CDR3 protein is CAWNQGAGYEQYF. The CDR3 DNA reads TGTGCCTGGAATCAGGGGGCTGGCTACGAGCAGTACTTC. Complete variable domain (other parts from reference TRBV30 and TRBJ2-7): SQTIHQWPATLVQPVGSPLSLECTVEGTSNPNLYWYRQAAGRGLQLLFYSVGIGQISSEVPQNLSASRPQDRQFILSSKKLLLSDSGFYLCAWNQGAGYEQYFGPGTRLTVT.

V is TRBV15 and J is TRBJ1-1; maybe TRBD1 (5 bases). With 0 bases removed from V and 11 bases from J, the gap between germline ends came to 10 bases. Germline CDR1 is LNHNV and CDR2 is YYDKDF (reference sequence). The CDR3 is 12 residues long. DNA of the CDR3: TGTGCCACCAGCAGAGATCGAGGGGACGCTTTCTTT. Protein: CATSRDRGDAFF.

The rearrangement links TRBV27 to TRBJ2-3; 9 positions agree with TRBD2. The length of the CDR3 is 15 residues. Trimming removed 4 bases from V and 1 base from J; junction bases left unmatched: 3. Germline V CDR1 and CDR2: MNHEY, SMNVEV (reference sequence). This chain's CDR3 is CASSSWTSGTDTQYF. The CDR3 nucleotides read TGTGCCAGCAGTTCCTGGACTAGCGGCACAGATACGCAGTATTTT.

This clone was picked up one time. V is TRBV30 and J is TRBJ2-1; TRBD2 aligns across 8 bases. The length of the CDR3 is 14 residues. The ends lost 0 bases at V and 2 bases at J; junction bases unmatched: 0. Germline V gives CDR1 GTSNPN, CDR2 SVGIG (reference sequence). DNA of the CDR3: TGTGCCTGGAGTGTGCGGGAGGCCTACAATGAGCAGTTCTTC. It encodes CAWSVREAYNEQFF.

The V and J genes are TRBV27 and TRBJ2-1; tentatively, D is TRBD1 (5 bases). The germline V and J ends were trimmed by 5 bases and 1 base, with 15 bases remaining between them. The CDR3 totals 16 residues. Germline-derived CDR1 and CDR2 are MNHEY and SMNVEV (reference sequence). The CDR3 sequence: CASSTNNGASYNEQFF. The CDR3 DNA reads TGTGCCAGCAGTACCAATAATGGGGCGTCCTACAATGAGCAGTTCTTC.

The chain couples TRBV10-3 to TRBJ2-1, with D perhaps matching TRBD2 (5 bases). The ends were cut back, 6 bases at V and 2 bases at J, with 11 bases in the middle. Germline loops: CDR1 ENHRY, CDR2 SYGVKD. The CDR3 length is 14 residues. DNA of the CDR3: TGTGCCATCAGCTCCAGCGGTACCTACAATGAGCAGTTCTTC. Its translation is CAISSSGTYNEQFF.

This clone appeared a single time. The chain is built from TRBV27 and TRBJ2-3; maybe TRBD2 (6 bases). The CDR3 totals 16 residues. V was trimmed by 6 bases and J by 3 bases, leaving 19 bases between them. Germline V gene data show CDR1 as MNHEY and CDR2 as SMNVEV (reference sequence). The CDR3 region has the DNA TGTGCCAGCAGCCGTCGTTTGGGGGGAGGTACAGATACGCAGTATTTT. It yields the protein CASSRRLGGGTDTQYF.

CDR3 nucleotide sequence: TGTGCCATCCAGGGGTTTGGGGAGACCCAGTACTTC. Translated: CAIQGFGETQYF. V and J are TRBV10-3 and TRBJ2-5; D is perhaps TRBD1 (6 bases). V gave up 8 bases and J gave up 5 bases, with 12 bases separating them. Germline V gene data show CDR1 as ENHRY and CDR2 as SYGVKD. The CDR3 consists of 12 residues.

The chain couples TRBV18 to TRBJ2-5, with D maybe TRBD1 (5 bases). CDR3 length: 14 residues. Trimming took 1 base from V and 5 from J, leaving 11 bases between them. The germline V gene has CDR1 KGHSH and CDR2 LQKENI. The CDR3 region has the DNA TGTGCCAGCTCACCACTTTCGGCAGGGGAGACCCAGTACTTC. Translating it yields CASSPLSAGETQYF.

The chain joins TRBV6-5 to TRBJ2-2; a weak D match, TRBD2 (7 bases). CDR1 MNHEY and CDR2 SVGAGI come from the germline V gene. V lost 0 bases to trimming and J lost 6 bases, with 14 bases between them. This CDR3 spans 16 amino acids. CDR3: CASSYSRGAGSGELFF. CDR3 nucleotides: TGTGCCAGCAGTTACTCACGGGGGGCAGGGTCCGGGGAGCTGTTTTTT.

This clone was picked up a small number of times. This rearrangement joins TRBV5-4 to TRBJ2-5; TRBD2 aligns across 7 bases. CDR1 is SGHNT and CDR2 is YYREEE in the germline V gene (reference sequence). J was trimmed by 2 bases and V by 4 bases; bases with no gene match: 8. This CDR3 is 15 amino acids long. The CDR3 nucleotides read TGTGCCAGCAGCCGCGCGGGAGTTGGACAAGAGACCCAGTACTTC. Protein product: CASSRAGVGQETQYF.

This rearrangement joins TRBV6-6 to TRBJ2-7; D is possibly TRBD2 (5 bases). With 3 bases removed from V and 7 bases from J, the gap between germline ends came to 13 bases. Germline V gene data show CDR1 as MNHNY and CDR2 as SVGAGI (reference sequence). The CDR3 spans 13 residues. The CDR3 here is CASSYYREGEQYF. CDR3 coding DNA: TGTGCCAGCAGTTATTACCGGGAAGGGGAGCAGTACTTC.

The CDR3 region has the DNA TGCGCCAGCAGCTTGGGGTCGCGGGTGGATGAGCAGTTCTTC. Protein product: CASSLGSRVDEQFF. This chain links TRBV5-1 with TRBJ2-1, with a possible D match to TRBD2 (5 bases). This CDR3 is built from 14 residues. The V end lost 0 bases, the J end lost 8 bases, and 12 bases lay between the germline ends. Germline CDR1 is SGHRS and CDR2 is YFSETQ.

In DNA, the CDR3 is TGTGCCACCAGCAGGGAAGGGGGAGGCAAAAACATTCAGTACTTC. This gives the protein CATSREGGGKNIQYF. V usage is TRBV15 and J usage is TRBJ2-4; either TRBD1 or TRBD2 may fit D (6 bases each). Germline CDR1 and CDR2: LNHNV and YYDKDF (reference sequence). The CDR3 consists of 15 residues. V was cut by 3 bases and J by 3 bases, with 12 bases left in between.

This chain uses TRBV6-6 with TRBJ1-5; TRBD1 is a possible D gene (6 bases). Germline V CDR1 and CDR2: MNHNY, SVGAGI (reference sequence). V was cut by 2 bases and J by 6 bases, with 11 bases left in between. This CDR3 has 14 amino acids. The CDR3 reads CASSYGGAAQPQHF. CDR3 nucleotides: TGTGCCAGCAGTTACGGGGGGGCCGCTCAGCCCCAGCATTTT.

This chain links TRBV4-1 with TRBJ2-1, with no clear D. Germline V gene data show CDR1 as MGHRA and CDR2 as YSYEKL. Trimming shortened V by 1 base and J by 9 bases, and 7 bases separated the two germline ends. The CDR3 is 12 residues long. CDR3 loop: CASSQVRSEQFF. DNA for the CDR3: TGCGCCAGCAGCCAAGTACGGAGTGAGCAGTTCTTC.

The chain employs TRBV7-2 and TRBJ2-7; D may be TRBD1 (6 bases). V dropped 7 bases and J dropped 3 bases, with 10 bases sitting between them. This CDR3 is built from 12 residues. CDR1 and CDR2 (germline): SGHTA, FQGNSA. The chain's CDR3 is CASTQGNYEQYF. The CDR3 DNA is TGTGCCAGCACCCAGGGGAACTACGAGCAGTACTTC.

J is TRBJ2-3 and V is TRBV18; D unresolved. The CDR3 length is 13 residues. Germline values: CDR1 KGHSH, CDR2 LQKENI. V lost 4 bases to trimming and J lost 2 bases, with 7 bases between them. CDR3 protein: CASSLLSTDTQYF. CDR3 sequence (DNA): TGTGCCAGCTCACTTCTTTCCACAGATACGCAGTATTTT.

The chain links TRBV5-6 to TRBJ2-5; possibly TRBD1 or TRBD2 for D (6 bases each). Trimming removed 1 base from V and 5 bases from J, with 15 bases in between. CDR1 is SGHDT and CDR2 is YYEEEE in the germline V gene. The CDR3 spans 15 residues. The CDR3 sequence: CASSLFLGGRETQYF. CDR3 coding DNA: TGTGCCAGCAGCTTGTTTTTGGGGGGCAGGGAGACCCAGTACTTC.

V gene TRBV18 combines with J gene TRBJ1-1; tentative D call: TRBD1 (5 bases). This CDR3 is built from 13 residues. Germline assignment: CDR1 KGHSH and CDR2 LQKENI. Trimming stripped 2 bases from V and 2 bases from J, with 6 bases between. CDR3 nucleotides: TGTGCCAGCTCACCAAGGGACAACACTGAAGCTTTCTTT. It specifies CASSPRDNTEAFF.

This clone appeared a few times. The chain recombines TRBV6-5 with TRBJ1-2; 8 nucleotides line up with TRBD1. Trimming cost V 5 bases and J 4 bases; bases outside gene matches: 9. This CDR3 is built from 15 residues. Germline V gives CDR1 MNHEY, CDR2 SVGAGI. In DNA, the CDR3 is TGTGCCAGCAGTACCCGGACAGGGATTGTCTATGGCTACACCTTC. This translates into CASSTRTGIVYGYTF.

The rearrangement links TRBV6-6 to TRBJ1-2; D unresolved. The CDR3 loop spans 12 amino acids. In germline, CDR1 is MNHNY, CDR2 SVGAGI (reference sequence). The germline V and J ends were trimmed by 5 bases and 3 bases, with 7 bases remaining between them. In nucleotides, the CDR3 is TGTGCCAGCAGTCCCAACGACTATGGCTACACCTTC. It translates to CASSPNDYGYTF.

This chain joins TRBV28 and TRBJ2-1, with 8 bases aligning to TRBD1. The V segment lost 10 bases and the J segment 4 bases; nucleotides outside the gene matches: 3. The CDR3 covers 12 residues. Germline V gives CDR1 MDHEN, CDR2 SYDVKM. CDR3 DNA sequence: TGTGCCATAAGACAGGGGTACAATGAGCAGTTCTTC. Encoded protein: CAIRQGYNEQFF.

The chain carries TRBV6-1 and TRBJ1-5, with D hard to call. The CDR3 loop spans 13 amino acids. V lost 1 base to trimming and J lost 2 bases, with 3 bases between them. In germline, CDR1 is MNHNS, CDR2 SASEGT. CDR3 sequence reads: CASSEVRNQPQHF. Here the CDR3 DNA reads TGTGCCAGCAGTGAAGTGCGCAATCAGCCCCAGCATTTT.

The CDR3 DNA follows: TGTGCCAGCCAAACTTCAGCGGGAGGTCACTACGAGCAGTACTTC. Protein: CASQTSAGGHYEQYF. The chain links TRBV25-1 to TRBJ2-7, with TRBD2 matching 9 bases. The CDR3 is 15 amino acids. Germline CDR1 reads MGHDK; CDR2 reads SYGVNS. V lost 8 bases to trimming and J lost 3 bases; unmatched junction nucleotides: 11.

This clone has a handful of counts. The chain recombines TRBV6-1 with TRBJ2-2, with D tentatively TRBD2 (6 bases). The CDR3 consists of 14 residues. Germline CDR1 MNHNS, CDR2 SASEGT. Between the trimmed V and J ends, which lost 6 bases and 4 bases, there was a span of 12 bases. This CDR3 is CASRELGGTGELFF. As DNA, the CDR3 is TGTGCCAGCAGGGAACTGGGGGGCACCGGGGAGCTGTTTTTT.

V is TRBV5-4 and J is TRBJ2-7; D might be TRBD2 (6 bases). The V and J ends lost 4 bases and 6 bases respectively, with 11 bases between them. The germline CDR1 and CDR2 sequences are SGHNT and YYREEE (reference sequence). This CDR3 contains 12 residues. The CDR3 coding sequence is TGTGCCAGCAGCACCTCCGGGGGCGAGCAGTACTTC. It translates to CASSTSGGEQYF. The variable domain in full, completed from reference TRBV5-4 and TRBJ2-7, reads ETGVTQSPTHLIKTRGQQVTLRCSSQSGHNTVSWYQQALGQGPQFIFQYYREEENGRGNFPPRFSGLQFPNYSSELNVNALELDDSALYLCASSTSGGEQYFGPGTRLTVT.

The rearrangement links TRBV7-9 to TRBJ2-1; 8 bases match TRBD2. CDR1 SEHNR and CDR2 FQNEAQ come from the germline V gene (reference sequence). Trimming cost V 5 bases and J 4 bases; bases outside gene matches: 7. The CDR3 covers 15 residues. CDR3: CASSLLAVVYNEQFF. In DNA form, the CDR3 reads TGTGCCAGCAGCCTACTAGCGGTTGTTTACAATGAGCAGTTCTTC. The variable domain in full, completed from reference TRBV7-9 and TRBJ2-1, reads DTGVSQNPRHKITKRGQNVTFRCDPISEHNRLYWYRQTLGQGPEFLTYFQNEAQLEKSRLLSDRFSAERPKGSFSTLEIQRTEQGDSAMYLCASSLLAVVYNEQFFGPGTRLTVL.

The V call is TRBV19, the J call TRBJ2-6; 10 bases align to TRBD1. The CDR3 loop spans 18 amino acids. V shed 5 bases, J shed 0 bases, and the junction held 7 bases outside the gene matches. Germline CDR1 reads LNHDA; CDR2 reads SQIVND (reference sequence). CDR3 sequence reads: CASSLRTGGSSGANVLTF. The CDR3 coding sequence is TGTGCCAGTAGTCTCAGGACAGGGGGGAGCTCTGGGGCCAACGTCCTGACTTTC.

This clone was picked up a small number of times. CDR3 residues: CASGLTGELFF. The CDR3 nucleotides read TGTGCCAGTGGACTCACCGGGGAGCTGTTTTTT. The chain is built from TRBV7-9 and TRBJ2-2; tentatively, D is TRBD2 (5 bases). In germline, CDR1 is SEHNR, CDR2 FQNEAQ (reference sequence). This CDR3 has 11 residues. Trimming left V 9 bases short and J 4 bases short, with 6 bases between.